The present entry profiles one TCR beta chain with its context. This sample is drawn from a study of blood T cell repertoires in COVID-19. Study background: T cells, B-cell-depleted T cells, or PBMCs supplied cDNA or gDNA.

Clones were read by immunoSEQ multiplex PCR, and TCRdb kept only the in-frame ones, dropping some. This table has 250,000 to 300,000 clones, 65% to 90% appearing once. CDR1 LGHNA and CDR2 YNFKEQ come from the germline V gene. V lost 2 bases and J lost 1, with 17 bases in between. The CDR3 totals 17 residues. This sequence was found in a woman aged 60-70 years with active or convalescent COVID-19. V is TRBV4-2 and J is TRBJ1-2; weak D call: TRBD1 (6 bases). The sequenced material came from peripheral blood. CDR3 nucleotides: TGTGCCAGCAGCCAAATAGGGGGGGCAGTCTATAACTATGGCTACACCTTC. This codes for CASSQIGGAVYNYGYTF.